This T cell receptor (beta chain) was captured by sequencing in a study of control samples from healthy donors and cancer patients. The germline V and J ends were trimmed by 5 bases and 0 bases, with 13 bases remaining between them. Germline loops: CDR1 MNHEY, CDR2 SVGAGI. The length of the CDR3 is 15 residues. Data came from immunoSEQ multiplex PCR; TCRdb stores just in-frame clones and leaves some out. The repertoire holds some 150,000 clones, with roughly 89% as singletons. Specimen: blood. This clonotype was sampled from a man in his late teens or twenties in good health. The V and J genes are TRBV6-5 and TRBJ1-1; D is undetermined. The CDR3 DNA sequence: TGTGCCAGCAGTCATGAACAGCTCCTGAACACTGAAGCTTTCTTT. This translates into CASSHEQLLNTEAFF.